What follows is one T cell receptor (beta chain) and its context. This entry comes from a study of TIL therapy for anti-PD-1-resistant metastatic lung cancer. At the level of the study: Tumor harvest preceded PD-1/PD-L1 blockade, followed by nivolumab treatment. Tumors had a median PD-L1 proportion score of 6%. Half of patients were current or former smokers.

Time point indicated: pre-treatment sample, taken before nivolumab and TIL therapy. Germline V gene sequence: CDR1 LGHDT, CDR2 YNNKEL (reference sequence). V was clipped by 3 bases and J by 5 bases, with 16 bases between them. There are 15 residues in the CDR3. The libraries were made with immunoSEQ v3. Libraries were sequenced to 1.5 million to 2.5 million read pairs (survey) or about 4.5-6 million (deep). Sequenced by immunoSEQ multiplex PCR; TCRdb stores in-frame clones only, minus some. The table includes tens of thousands of clones, approximately 86% detected once. The sequence came from a person aged 25-79 years with non-small cell lung cancer. The material was blood, obtained at baseline. This chain uses TRBV3-1 (or the pseudogene TRBV3-2) with TRBJ2-5, with no clear D. This CDR3 reads CASSQALRVGETQYF. In DNA, the CDR3 is TGTGCCAGCAGCCAGGCCCTTAGGGTAGGGGAGACCCAGTACTTC.